The T cell receptor (beta chain) described here comes from a study of CDR3 diversity in severe acne. TCRdb processed the PCR reads anew with MiXCR; each CDR3 protein has one entry. The profile shows 65,000 to 95,000 distinct CDR3 sequences, around 53% of them singletons. The CDR3 is made up of 14 amino acids. Germline V gene data show CDR1 as LNHDA and CDR2 as SQIVND (reference sequence). The trim removed 4 bases at V and 5 bases at J, leaving 3 bases unmatched. Sample: blood. The clonotype originates from a male donor in good health, without acne. This chain uses TRBV19 with TRBJ2-3; 10 bases are a match to TRBD2. CDR3 loop: CASSTSGRGDTQYF. The CDR3 region has the DNA TGTGCCAGTAGTACTAGCGGGAGAGGAGATACGCAGTATTTT.